Reported below is one TCR beta chain. As processed by the authors: Nucleated cell counts were estimated from reference gene primer amplification. Some clones are missing from TCRdb's copy, which holds only in-frame ones; the method was immunoSEQ multiplex PCR. V and J calls and clone size are given by that table; D and trimming were obtained from the DNA. The repertoire holds 400,000 or so clones, with around 91% as singletons. This record comes from a study of blood T cell repertoires in COVID-19. Study-wide context: Italy, Spain and the United States were the sources of the convalescent and acute COVID-19 samples.

Germline V gene lookup returns CDR1 LNHDA and CDR2 SQIVND (reference sequence). V was trimmed by 7 bases and J by 1 base, leaving 10 bases between them. CDR3 length: 13 amino acids. This sequence was found in a woman in her forties with COVID-19, enrolled during active disease. Sequenced input: peripheral blood. This chain joins TRBV19 and TRBJ1-1; no reliable D call. DNA for the CDR3: TGTGCCAGTAATCTGCGGGAGAACACTGAAGCTTTCTTT. It yields the protein CASNLRENTEAFF.